The 18 T cell receptor beta chains below were found in one sample sequenced in a study of blood T cell repertoires in COVID-19. Produced via immunoSEQ multiplex PCR; TCRdb's table is partial and in-frame only. The table lists 110,000 or so clones, about 85% of them singletons. Sequencing input: peripheral blood. These receptors all come from a human donor in a cohort sampled during active COVID-19.

The chain employs TRBV9 and TRBJ2-7, with 10 bases that match TRBD1. The germline V gene has CDR1 SGDLS and CDR2 YYNGEE. This CDR3 spans 15 amino acids. J gave up 6 bases and V 4 bases, and 10 bases lay outside the gene matches. The CDR3 nucleotides are TGTGCCAGCAGCTCTACGGGGGACAGGGGTGGCGAGCAGTACTTC. Translating gives CASSSTGDRGGEQYF.

This chain uses TRBV25-1 with TRBJ2-7; D perhaps matches TRBD2 (5 bases). Germline V gives CDR1 MGHDK, CDR2 SYGVNS. The CDR3 consists of 13 residues. V was shortened by 8 bases and J by 0 bases, with 11 bases between the two germline ends. CDR3 sequence: CASRGTGSYEQYF. In nucleotides, the CDR3 is TGTGCCAGCCGGGGAACGGGCTCCTACGAGCAGTACTTC.

The chain joins TRBV11-2 to TRBJ2-3; TRBD2 agrees at 13 bases. The CDR3 runs 16 residues. The germline V gene encodes CDR1 SGHAT and CDR2 FQNNGV. The J segment lost 5 bases and the V segment lost 2 bases, leaving 4 bases of the junction unmatched. CDR3 region: CASSLRLAGGGDTQYF. The CDR3 nucleotides are TGTGCCAGCAGCTTACGACTAGCGGGGGGCGGAGATACGCAGTATTTT.

This chain connects TRBV7-9 to TRBJ2-3; TRBD2 agrees at 11 bases. Germline CDR1 reads SEHNR; CDR2 reads FQNEAQ (reference sequence). The V gene end was trimmed by 1 base and the J gene end by 5 bases; junction bases not matched to a gene: 2. The length of the CDR3 is 15 residues. The CDR3 bases are TGTGCCAGCAGCTTAGGCGGGACTAGCGGAGATACGCAGTATTTT. It encodes CASSLGGTSGDTQYF.

The J gene is TRBJ2-2, the V gene TRBV2; 7 bases align to TRBD2. Germline values: CDR1 SNHLY, CDR2 FYNNEI. V gave up 11 bases and J gave up 5 bases; unmatched junction bases: 14. The CDR3 spans 15 residues. The CDR3 loop reads CARGGEGRGTGELFF. Here the CDR3 DNA reads TGTGCCCGCGGGGGAGAGGGGCGGGGAACCGGGGAGCTGTTTTTT.

In DNA, the CDR3 is TGTGCCAGTCGGACTAGCGGAACCTACGAGCAGTACTTC. Its protein product is CASRTSGTYEQYF. The rearrangement links TRBV19 to TRBJ2-7; 10 bases are a match to TRBD2. This CDR3 has 13 amino acids. The germline gives CDR1 LNHDA, CDR2 SQIVND (reference sequence). After removal of 8 bases from V and 2 bases from J, the junction contained 3 bases not matched to a gene.

A single count supports this clone. CDR3 coding DNA: TGTGCCAGCAGACAAGGACAGGGGGTAAGCAATCAGCCCCAGCATTTT. It yields the protein CASRQGQGVSNQPQHF. The chain combines TRBV28 with TRBJ1-5; 10 bases are shared with TRBD1. This CDR3 spans 16 amino acids. Germline V gene data show CDR1 as MDHEN and CDR2 as SYDVKM. With 6 bases clipped from V and 1 base from J, the junction kept 6 bases outside the gene matches.

The V call is TRBV30, the J call TRBJ1-4, with a weak D call TRBD1 (5 bases). The V gene lost 0 bases and the J gene lost 4 bases, with 12 bases spanning the gap. Germline values: CDR1 GTSNPN, CDR2 SVGIG (reference sequence). This CDR3 has 15 amino acids. The CDR3 region has the DNA TGTGCCTGGAGTGTAGGCAAGGGGATTAATGAAAAACTGTTTTTT. Its translation: CAWSVGKGINEKLFF.

This CDR3 is CAISESRSGGLDEQFF. The CDR3 nucleotides read TGTGCCATCAGTGAGTCTAGAAGCGGGGGCCTGGATGAGCAGTTCTTC. The rearrangement links TRBV10-3 to TRBJ2-1; 8 bases line up with TRBD2. Germline V gene lookup returns CDR1 ENHRY and CDR2 SYGVKD. Trimming cost V 0 bases and J 8 bases; bases outside gene matches: 9. The CDR3 has 16 residues.

This clone turned up a few times. The V and J genes are TRBV18 and TRBJ2-7, with 10 bases fitting TRBD2. This CDR3 comprises 14 residues. Germline V gene data show CDR1 as KGHSH and CDR2 as LQKENI. V trimming: 3 bases; J trimming: 7 bases; junction bases outside the gene matches: 6. CDR3 in DNA: TGTGCCAGCTCACCCTACCTACTAGCGGGAGAGCAGTACTTC. Translated: CASSPYLLAGEQYF.

The V gene is TRBV25-1, the J gene TRBJ1-1, with D maybe TRBD1 (5 bases). This CDR3 comprises 13 residues. The germline V and J ends were trimmed by 9 bases and 7 bases, with 18 bases remaining between them. Germline CDR1 reads MGHDK; CDR2 reads SYGVNS. This CDR3 reads CARVISIGGEAFF. DNA of the CDR3: TGTGCCAGAGTAATCTCCATCGGGGGTGAAGCTTTCTTT.

This chain joins TRBV6-6 and TRBJ2-2; possible D gene TRBD2, 5 bases. V was trimmed by 5 bases and J by 3 bases, leaving 13 bases between them. Germline CDR1 is MNHNY and CDR2 is SVGAGI (reference sequence). The CDR3 is made up of 15 amino acids. In nucleotides, the CDR3 is TGTGCCAGCAGTAAGACCGCGCGGGACACCGGGGAGCTGTTTTTT. It codes for CASSKTARDTGELFF.

V gene TRBV6-1 combines with J gene TRBJ2-2; TRBD2 matches at 8 bases. The CDR3 sequence is 16 residues long. V lost 4 bases, J lost 0 bases, and 4 bases stayed unmatched. Germline CDR1 and CDR2: MNHNS and SASEGT. Here the CDR3 DNA reads TGTGCCAGCAGTGGTAGCGGGGCCCCGAACACCGGGGAGCTGTTTTTT. Translated, it gives CASSGSGAPNTGELFF.

The chain recombines TRBV6-5 with TRBJ1-2; 7 nucleotides match TRBD1. Germline V lookup: CDR1 MNHEY, CDR2 SVGAGI. Trimming cost V 0 bases and J 7 bases; bases outside gene matches: 5. The CDR3 spans 14 residues. This chain's CDR3 is CASSYSTRGSGYTF. The CDR3 DNA reads as TGTGCCAGCAGTTACTCTACCAGGGGGTCTGGCTACACCTTC.

This clone was seen a single time. Here the CDR3 reads CASSQGPGQGTYEQYF. As DNA, the CDR3 is TGCGCCAGCAGCCAAGGGCCGGGACAGGGAACCTACGAGCAGTACTTC. This rearrangement joins TRBV4-1 to TRBJ2-7; TRBD1 matches 9 bases. The CDR3 consists of 16 residues. Germline CDR1 is MGHRA and CDR2 is YSYEKL. The V gene end was trimmed by 1 base and the J gene end by 2 bases; junction bases not matched to a gene: 6.

In nucleotides, the CDR3 is TGTGCCAGCAGCTCGAGGAGGGGGGGGTTCAGCACAGATACGCAGTATTTT. It is translated as CASSSRRGGFSTDTQYF. J is TRBJ2-3 and V is TRBV11-2, with a weak D call TRBD2 (7 bases). Trimming stripped 4 bases from V and 0 bases from J, with 17 bases between. CDR1 SGHAT and CDR2 FQNNGV come from the germline V gene. The CDR3 length is 17 residues. The full variable domain, with the rest looked up from reference TRBV11-2 and TRBJ2-3, is EAGVAQSPRYKIIEKRQSVAFWCNPISGHATLYWYQQILGQGPKLLIQFQNNGVVDDSQLPKDRFSAERLKGVDSTLKIQPAKLEDSAVYLCASSSRRGGFSTDTQYFGPGTRLTVL.

The chain joins TRBV18 to TRBJ1-2; 7 bases are shared with TRBD1. This CDR3 has 14 residues. V shed 5 bases and J 4 bases; nucleotides not matched to a gene: 7. Germline assignment: CDR1 KGHSH and CDR2 LQKENI. CDR3 protein: CASSDRASGYGYTF. The CDR3 DNA sequence: TGTGCCAGCTCAGACAGGGCTAGTGGCTATGGCTACACCTTC.

The V and J genes are TRBV10-3 and TRBJ1-1; no reliable D call. Germline V gives CDR1 ENHRY, CDR2 SYGVKD. The length of the CDR3 is 11 residues. Deletions cut 10 bases from V and 4 bases from J, with 10 bases between. CDR3 nucleotides: TGTGCCACGAGGCTGTCCACTGAAGCTTTCTTT. Translated: CATRLSTEAFF.